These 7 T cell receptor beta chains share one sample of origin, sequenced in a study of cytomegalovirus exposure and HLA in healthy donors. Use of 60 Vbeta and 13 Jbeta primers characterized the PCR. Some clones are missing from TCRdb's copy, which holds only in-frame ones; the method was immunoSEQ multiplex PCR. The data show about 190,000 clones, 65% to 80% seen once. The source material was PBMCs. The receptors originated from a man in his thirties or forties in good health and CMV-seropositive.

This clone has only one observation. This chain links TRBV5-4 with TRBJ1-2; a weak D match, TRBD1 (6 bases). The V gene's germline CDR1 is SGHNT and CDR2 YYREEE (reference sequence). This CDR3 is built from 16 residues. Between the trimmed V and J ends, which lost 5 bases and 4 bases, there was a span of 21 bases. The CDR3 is CASRPTPDRITYGYTF. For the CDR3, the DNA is TGTGCCAGCAGACCCACCCCCGACAGGATAACCTATGGCTACACCTTC.

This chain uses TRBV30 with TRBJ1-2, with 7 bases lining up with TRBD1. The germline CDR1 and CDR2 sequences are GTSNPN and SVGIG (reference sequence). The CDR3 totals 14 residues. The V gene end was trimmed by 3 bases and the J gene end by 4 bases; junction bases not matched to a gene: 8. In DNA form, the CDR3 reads TGTGCCTGGAGCCTAAGGGGGCGCGTCTATGGCTACACCTTC. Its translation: CAWSLRGRVYGYTF.

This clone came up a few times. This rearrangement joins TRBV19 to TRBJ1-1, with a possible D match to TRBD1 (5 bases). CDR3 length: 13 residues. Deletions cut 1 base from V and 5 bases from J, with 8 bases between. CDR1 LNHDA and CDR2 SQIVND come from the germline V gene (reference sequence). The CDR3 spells CASSIAGRTEAFF. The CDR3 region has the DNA TGTGCCAGTAGTATAGCAGGGCGAACTGAAGCTTTCTTT.

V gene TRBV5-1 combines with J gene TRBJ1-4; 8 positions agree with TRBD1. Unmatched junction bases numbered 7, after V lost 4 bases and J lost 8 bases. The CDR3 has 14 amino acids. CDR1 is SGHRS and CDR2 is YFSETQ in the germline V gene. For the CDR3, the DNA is TGCGCCAGCAGCCCTGGGACAGGTCGGGAAAAACTGTTTTTT. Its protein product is CASSPGTGREKLFF.

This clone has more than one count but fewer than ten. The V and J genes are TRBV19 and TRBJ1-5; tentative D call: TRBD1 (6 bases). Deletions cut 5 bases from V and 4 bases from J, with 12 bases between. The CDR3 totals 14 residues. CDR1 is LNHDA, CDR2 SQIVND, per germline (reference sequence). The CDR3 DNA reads TGTGCCAGTAGTTCCCAGGGGTCAAATCAGCCCCAGCATTTT. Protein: CASSSQGSNQPQHF.

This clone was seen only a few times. The CDR3: CASSAHTSRETQYF. CDR3 sequence (DNA): TGTGCCAGCAGCGCGCACACTAGCCGAGAGACCCAGTACTTC. The V gene is TRBV9, the J gene TRBJ2-5; a weak D match, TRBD2 (6 bases). In germline, CDR1 is SGDLS, CDR2 YYNGEE. CDR3 length equals 14 residues. The V and J ends lost 3 bases and 4 bases respectively, with 13 bases between them.

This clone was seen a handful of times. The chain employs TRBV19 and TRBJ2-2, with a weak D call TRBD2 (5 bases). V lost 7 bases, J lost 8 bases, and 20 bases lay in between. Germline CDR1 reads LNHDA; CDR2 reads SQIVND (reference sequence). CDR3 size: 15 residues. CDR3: CASTPTPPGFGELFF. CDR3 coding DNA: TGTGCCAGTACCCCGACTCCCCCGGGATTTGGGGAGCTGTTTTTT. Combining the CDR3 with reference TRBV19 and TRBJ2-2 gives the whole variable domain DGGITQSPKYLFRKEGQNVTLSCEQNLNHDAMYWYRQDPGQGLRLIYYSQIVNDFQKGDIAEGYSVSREKKESFPLTVTSAQKNPTAFYLCASTPTPPGFGELFFGEGSRLTVL.